These 15 T cell receptor beta chains came from one sample sequenced in a study of T cells in Graves' hyperthyroidism and ophthalmopathy. The source material, RNA transcripts, was used to amplify TCR beta CDR3 regions. The TCR CDR3 was amplified in a first-round RT-PCR using the HTBI primer set. In TCRdb, the multiplex PCR reads were re-called with MiXCR into one record per CDR3 protein. The sample yields about 46,000 distinct CDR3 sequences, approximately 49% seen once. The sequenced sample consisted of peripheral blood or thyroid tissue (not recorded which). The receptors were sampled from a woman aged 50 to 60 with Graves' hyperthyroidism.

The gene calls are TRBV29-1 and TRBJ1-2, with 11 bases lining up with TRBD1. The V gene's germline CDR1 is SQVTM and CDR2 ANQGSEA. The V gene end was trimmed by 7 bases and the J gene end by 5 bases; junction bases not matched to a gene: 6. The CDR3 has 13 amino acids. The CDR3 spells CSGGTGGIYGYTF. Here the CDR3 DNA reads TGCAGCGGGGGGACAGGGGGAATTTATGGCTACACCTTC.

This clonotype was found many times. The germline gene is not matched at one end of the junction; a read error may be the cause. The rearrangement joins TRBV10-3 to TRBJ1-1; 7 bases are a match to TRBD1. CDR1 ENHRY and CDR2 SYGVKD come from the germline V gene. The CDR3 runs 16 residues. The CDR3 reads CAIRGRQGEGNAEAFF. In DNA, the CDR3 is TGTGCCATCAGGGGAAGACAGGGTGAAGGGAACGCTGAAGCTTTCTTT.

The V and J genes are TRBV7-3 and TRBJ1-1, with TRBD1 identical over 8 bases. V dropped 6 bases and J dropped 0; count of bases not matched to a gene: 9. Germline V gene data show CDR1 as SGHTA and CDR2 as FQGTGA. The CDR3 has 16 residues. The CDR3 region is CASSARPGGMNTEAFF. The CDR3 DNA reads TGTGCCAGCAGTGCTCGTCCAGGGGGCATGAACACTGAAGCTTTCTTT.

V gene TRBV2 combines with J gene TRBJ1-5, with D hard to call. The CDR3 totals 10 residues. Germline V gene sequence: CDR1 SNHLY, CDR2 FYNNEI. Trimming stripped 7 bases from V and 7 bases from J, with 5 bases between. CDR3 loop: CASKGQPQHF. The CDR3 DNA reads TGTGCCAGCAAGGGACAGCCCCAGCATTTT.

There are many counts of this clonotype. The rearrangement joins TRBV28 to TRBJ1-2; no reliable D call. CDR1 is MDHEN, CDR2 SYDVKM, per germline. This CDR3 is built from 12 residues. V dropped 4 bases and J dropped 3 bases, with 6 bases sitting between them. CDR3 in amino acids: CASSSPYYGYTF. The CDR3 DNA reads TGTGCCAGCAGTTCTCCGTACTATGGCTACACCTTC.

Details on this clonotype: A read error may produce the germline difference seen at one junction end. V and J are TRBV2 and TRBJ1-1; no definite D call. Germline CDR1 is SNHLY and CDR2 is FYNNEI. The CDR3 covers 11 residues. The DNA of the CDR3 is TGTGCCATGCCCCTGAACACTGGAGCTTTCTTT. It yields the protein CAMPLNTGAFF. Using reference TRBV2 and TRBJ1-1 for the parts outside the CDR3, the full variable domain is EPEVTQTPSHQVTQMGQEVILRCVPISNHLYFYWYRQILGQKVEFLVSFYNNEISEKSEIFDDQFSVERPDGSNFTLKIRSTKLEDSAMYFCAMPLNTGAFFGQGTRLTVV.

This clonotype was seen at least ten times. The chain couples TRBV7-2 to TRBJ2-5; TRBD1 might be the D (6 bases). In germline, CDR1 is SGHTA, CDR2 FQGNSA. CDR3 length: 16 residues. V was cut by 5 bases and J by 2 bases, with 18 bases left in between. The DNA for the CDR3 is TGTGCCAGCAGCGAGGACTGGGGGCTTGGACAAGAGACCCAGTACTTC. It translates to CASSEDWGLGQETQYF.

Turning to this clonotype: The conserved phenylalanine or tryptophan is not found at the CDR3 terminus, so this likely reflects a read error. The rearrangement uses TRBV5-1 and TRBJ1-2, with D hard to call. The CDR3 length is 14 residues. Germline-derived CDR1 and CDR2 are SGHRS and YFSETQ. CDR3: CASNLAQSNYGYTL. CDR3 sequence (DNA): TGCGCCAGCAACTTGGCCCAGAGTAACTATGGCTACACCCTC.

This clonotype showed up many times. The rearrangement uses TRBV20-1 and TRBJ2-7, with TRBD2 matching 8 bases. The CDR3 extends over 13 amino acids. V lost 7 bases, J lost 3 bases, and 8 bases stayed unmatched. CDR1 and CDR2 from the germline V gene are DFQATT and SNEGSKA (reference sequence). The CDR3 here is CSGRGGYGYEQYF. The CDR3 DNA follows: TGCAGTGGCCGGGGGGGCTACGGCTACGAGCAGTACTTC.

This clonotype was seen ten or more times. The chain combines TRBV4-1 with TRBJ2-7; 9 bases fit TRBD2. Germline CDR1 reads MGHRA; CDR2 reads YSYEKL. The CDR3 totals 15 residues. V was clipped by 3 bases and J by 3 bases; unmatched bases: 6. The CDR3 DNA sequence: TGCGCCAGCAGCCACTTAGCGGGAGTGGGCTACGAGCAGTACTTC. This translates into CASSHLAGVGYEQYF.

This clonotype was seen only once. The chain combines TRBV7-8 with TRBJ1-5; 8 bases are shared with TRBD1. V lost 0 bases to trimming and J lost 0 bases; unmatched junction nucleotides: 1. This CDR3 region has 16 residues. Per germline, CDR1 SGHVS and CDR2 FQNEAQ. CDR3 residues: CASSLATGDSNQPQHF. In nucleotides, the CDR3 is TGTGCCAGCAGCTTAGCGACAGGGGATAGCAATCAGCCCCAGCATTTT.

This chain connects TRBV11-2 to TRBJ1-5; D gene ambiguous. Looked up from germline, CDR1 is SGHAT and CDR2 is FQNNGV. V dropped 1 base and J dropped 11 bases, with 9 bases sitting between them. The CDR3 has 12 amino acids. CDR3 sequence (DNA): TGTGCCAGCAGCTTAGTCGAAGAGACCCAGCATTTT. Residues: CASSLVEETQHF.

This clonotype was seen only a few times. The V gene is TRBV5-1, the J gene TRBJ1-2; D possibly corresponds to TRBD1 (5 bases). V lost 4 bases, J lost 3 bases, and 16 bases lay in between. Germline V gene lookup returns CDR1 SGHRS and CDR2 YFSETQ. The CDR3 runs to 15 residues. As DNA, the CDR3 is TGCGCCAGCAGCCCTGGGACTCGGAGGGACTATGGCTACACCTTC. Translation: CASSPGTRRDYGYTF.

The V gene is TRBV18, the J gene TRBJ1-2; TRBD1 is a possible D gene (5 bases). Trimming left V 5 bases short and J 3 bases short, with 16 bases between. The CDR3 runs 15 residues. Germline CDR1 KGHSH, CDR2 LQKENI. The CDR3 reads CASSLVRELDYGYTF. The CDR3 region has the DNA TGTGCCAGCTCATTAGTCAGGGAATTGGACTATGGCTACACCTTC.

J is TRBJ2-7 and V is TRBV4-1; 8 bases fit TRBD1. This CDR3 has 13 amino acids. CDR1 is MGHRA, CDR2 YSYEKL, per germline. V trimming: 4 bases; J trimming: 3 bases; junction bases outside the gene matches: 2. The CDR3 spells CASSRGTGYEQYF. In DNA, the CDR3 is TGCGCCAGCAGCCGCGGGACAGGCTACGAGCAGTACTTC.